One TCR beta chain is described in this entry. The antigen is not known. Naive CD8 cells were CD45RO-negative, positively selected for CCR7, excluding terminally differentiated effector memory CD45RA+ cells. Trimming took 1 base from V and 3 from J, leaving 9 bases between them. Germline CDR1 and CDR2: SEHNR and FQNEAQ (reference sequence). This CDR3 is built from 14 residues. This sample stems from a study of shared clonotypes between healthy human individuals. Study-level results: Four donors held around 5% of naive CD4 clonotypes in common.

Sequencing used immunoSEQ multiplex PCR; TCRdb keeps in-frame clones, though not all of them. This repertoire shows some 580,000 clones, more than 95% found once; its top ten account for 0.3%. The J gene is TRBJ1-1, the V gene TRBV7-9, with TRBD1 as a possible D gene (5 bases). The sequencing input was naive CD8+ T cells sorted from blood. The sequence came from a man aged 25-45 years in good health. The CDR3 spells CASSLVLGDTEAFF. CDR3 bases: TGTGCCAGCAGCTTAGTCCTAGGGGACACTGAAGCTTTCTTT.